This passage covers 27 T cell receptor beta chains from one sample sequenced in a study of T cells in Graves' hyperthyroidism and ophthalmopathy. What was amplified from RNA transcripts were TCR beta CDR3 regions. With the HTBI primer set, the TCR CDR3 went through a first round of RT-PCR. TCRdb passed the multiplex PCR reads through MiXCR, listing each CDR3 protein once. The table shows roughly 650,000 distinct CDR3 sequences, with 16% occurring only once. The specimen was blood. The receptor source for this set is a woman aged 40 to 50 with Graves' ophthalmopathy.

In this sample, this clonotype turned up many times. The CDR3 coding sequence is TGTGCCAGCACCATGGTAGCGGGGTCTAGTGAGCAGTTCTTC. Translated: CASTMVAGSSEQFF. The rearrangement links TRBV3-1 to TRBJ2-1; TRBD2 matches 8 bases. This CDR3 comprises 14 residues. Germline CDR1 and CDR2: LGHDT and YNNKEL (reference sequence). After removal of 7 bases from V and 9 bases from J, the junction contained 11 bases not matched to a gene.

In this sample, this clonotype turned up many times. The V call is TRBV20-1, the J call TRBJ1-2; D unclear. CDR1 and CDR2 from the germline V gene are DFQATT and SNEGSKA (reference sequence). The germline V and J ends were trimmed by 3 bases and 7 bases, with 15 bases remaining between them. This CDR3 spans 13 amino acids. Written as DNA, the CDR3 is TGCAGTGCTAGCCTCTACTATTATATTGGCTACACCTTC. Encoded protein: CSASLYYYIGYTF.

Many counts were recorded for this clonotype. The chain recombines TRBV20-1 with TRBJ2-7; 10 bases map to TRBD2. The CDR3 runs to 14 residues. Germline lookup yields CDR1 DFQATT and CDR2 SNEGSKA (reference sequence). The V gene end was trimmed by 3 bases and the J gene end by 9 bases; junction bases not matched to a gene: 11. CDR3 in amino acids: CSARGTSGKGVQYF. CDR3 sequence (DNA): TGCAGTGCTAGGGGAACTAGCGGGAAGGGGGTGCAGTACTTC.

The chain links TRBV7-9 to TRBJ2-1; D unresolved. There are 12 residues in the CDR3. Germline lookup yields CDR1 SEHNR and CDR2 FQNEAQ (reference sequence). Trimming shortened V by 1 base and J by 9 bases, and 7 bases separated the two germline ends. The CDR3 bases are TGTGCCAGCAGCTTAGTGTATTCTGAGCAGTTCTTC. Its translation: CASSLVYSEQFF.

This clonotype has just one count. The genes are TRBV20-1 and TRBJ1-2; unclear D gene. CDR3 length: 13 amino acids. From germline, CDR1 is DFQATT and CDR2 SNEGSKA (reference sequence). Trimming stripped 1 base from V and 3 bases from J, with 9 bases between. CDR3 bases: TGCAGTGCTAGAGCCCCCGGACACTATGGCTACACCTTC. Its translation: CSARAPGHYGYTF.

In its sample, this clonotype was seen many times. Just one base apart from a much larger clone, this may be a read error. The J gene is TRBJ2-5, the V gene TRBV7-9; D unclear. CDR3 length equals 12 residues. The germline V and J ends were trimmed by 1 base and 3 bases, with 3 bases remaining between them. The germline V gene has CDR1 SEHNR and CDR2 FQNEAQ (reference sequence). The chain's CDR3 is CASSLGEETQYF. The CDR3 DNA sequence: TGTGCCAGCAGCTTAGGGGAAGAGACCCAGTACTTC.

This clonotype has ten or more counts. CDR3 residues: CSVGDPYSNQPQHF. The CDR3 region has the DNA TGCAGCGTAGGAGACCCATATAGCAATCAGCCCCAGCATTTT. The genes are TRBV29-1 and TRBJ1-5; the D is unclear. The V gene lost 6 bases and the J gene lost 0 bases, with 12 bases spanning the gap. CDR1 and CDR2 (germline): SQVTM, ANQGSEA. The CDR3 is made up of 14 amino acids.

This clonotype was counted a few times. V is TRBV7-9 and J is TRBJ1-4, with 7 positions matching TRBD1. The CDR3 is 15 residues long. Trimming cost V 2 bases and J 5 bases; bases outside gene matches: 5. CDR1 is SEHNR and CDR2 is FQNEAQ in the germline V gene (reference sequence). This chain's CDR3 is CASSLLPGQNEKLFF. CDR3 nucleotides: TGTGCCAGCAGCTTACTGCCGGGACAGAATGAAAAACTGTTTTTT.

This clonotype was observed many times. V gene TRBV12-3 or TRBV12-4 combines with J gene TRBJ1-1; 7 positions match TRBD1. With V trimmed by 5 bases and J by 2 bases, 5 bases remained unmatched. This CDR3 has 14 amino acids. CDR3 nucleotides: TGTGCCAGCAGTCGACAGGGACTCAACACTGAAGCTTTCTTT. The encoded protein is CASSRQGLNTEAFF.

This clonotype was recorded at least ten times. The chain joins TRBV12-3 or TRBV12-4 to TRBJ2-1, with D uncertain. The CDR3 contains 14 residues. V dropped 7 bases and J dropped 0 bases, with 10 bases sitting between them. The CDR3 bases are TGTGCCAGCACCCCCTCAAGCTCCTACAATGAGCAGTTCTTC. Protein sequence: CASTPSSSYNEQFF.

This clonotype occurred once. CDR3 sequence reads: CASSSALGGAGVKYNEQFF. The CDR3 DNA sequence: TGTGCCAGCAGCTCAGCGCTGGGTGGAGCGGGAGTGAAATACAATGAGCAGTTCTTC. The chain recombines TRBV7-9 with TRBJ2-1; 8 bases are shared with TRBD2. Trimming at V came to 4 bases and at J to 4 bases, leaving 18 bases not matched to a gene. The CDR3 sequence is 19 residues long. CDR1 is SEHNR, CDR2 FQNEAQ, per germline (reference sequence).

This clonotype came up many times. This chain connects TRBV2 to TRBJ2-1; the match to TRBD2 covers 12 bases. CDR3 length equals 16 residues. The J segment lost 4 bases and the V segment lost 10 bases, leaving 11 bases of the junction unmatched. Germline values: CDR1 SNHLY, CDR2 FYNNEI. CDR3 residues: CATWTSGKEGYNEQFF. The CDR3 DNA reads TGTGCCACCTGGACTAGCGGGAAAGAGGGATACAATGAGCAGTTCTTC.

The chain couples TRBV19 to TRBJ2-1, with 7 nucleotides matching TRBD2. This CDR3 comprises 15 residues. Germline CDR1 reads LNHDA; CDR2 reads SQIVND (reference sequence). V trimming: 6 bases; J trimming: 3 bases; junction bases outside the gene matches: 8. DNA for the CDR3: TGTGCCAGTAGGGAGGGAGGGAGCTGCTACAATGAGCAGTTCTTC. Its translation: CASREGGSCYNEQFF. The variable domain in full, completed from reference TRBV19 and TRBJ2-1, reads DGGITQSPKYLFRKEGQNVTLSCEQNLNHDAMYWYRQDPGQGLRLIYYSQIVNDFQKGDIAEGYSVSREKKESFPLTVTSAQKNPTAFYLCASREGGSCYNEQFFGPGTRLTVL.

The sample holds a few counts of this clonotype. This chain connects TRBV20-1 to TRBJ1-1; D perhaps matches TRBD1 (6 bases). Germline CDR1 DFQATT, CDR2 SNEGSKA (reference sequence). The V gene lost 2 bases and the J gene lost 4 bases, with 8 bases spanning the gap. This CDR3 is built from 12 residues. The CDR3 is CSARRGRTEAFF. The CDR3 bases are TGCAGTGCTAGACGGGGGCGCACTGAAGCTTTCTTT.

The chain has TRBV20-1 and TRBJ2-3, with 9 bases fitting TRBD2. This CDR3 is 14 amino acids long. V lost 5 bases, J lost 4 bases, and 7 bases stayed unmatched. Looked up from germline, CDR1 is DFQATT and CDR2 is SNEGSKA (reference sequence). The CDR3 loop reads CSAPSGVVADTQYF. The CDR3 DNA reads TGCAGTGCTCCTAGCGGGGTTGTCGCAGATACGCAGTATTTT.

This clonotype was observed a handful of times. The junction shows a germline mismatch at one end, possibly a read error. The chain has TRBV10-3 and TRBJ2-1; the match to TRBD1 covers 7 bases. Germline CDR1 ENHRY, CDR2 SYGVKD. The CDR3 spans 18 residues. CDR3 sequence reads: CAISVPFSTQGTYNGQFF. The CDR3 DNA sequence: TGTGCCATCAGCGTGCCGTTCTCTACACAGGGGACCTACAATGGGCAGTTCTTC.

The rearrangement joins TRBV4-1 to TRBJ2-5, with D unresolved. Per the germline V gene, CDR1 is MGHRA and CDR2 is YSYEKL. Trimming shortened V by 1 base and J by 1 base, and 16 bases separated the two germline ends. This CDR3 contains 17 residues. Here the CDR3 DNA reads TGCGCCAGCAGCCAAGTAAACCCTGGGTTTGGCCAAGAGACCCAGTACTTC. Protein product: CASSQVNPGFGQETQYF.

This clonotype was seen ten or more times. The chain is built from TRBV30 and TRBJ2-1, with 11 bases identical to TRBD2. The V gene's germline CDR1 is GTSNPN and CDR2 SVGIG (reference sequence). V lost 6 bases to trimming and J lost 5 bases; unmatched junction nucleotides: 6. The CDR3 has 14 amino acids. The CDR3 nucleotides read TGTGCCTGCCTAGCGGGGGGTTTTAACAATGAGCAGTTCTTC. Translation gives CACLAGGFNNEQFF.

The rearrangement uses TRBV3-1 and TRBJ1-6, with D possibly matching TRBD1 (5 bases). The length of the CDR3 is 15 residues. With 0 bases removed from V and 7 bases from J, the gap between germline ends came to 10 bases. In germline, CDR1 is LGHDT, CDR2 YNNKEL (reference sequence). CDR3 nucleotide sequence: TGTGCCAGCAGCCAAGATTCAGGGTTAAATTCACCCCTCCACTTT. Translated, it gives CASSQDSGLNSPLHF.

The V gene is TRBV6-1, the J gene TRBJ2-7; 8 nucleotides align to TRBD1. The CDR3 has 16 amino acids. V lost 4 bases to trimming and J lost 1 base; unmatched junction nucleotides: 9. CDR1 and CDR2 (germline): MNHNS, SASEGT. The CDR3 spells CASSAKTGVSSYEQYF. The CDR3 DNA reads TGTGCCAGCAGTGCAAAGACAGGGGTTTCTTCCTACGAGCAGTACTTC.

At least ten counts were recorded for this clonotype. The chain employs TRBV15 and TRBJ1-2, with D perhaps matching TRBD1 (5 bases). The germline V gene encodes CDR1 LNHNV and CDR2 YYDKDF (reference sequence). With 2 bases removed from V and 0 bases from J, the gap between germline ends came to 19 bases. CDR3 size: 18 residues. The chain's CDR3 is CATSRPLRGALTNYGYTF. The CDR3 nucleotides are TGTGCCACCAGCAGACCCCTCCGAGGGGCGCTGACTAACTATGGCTACACCTTC.

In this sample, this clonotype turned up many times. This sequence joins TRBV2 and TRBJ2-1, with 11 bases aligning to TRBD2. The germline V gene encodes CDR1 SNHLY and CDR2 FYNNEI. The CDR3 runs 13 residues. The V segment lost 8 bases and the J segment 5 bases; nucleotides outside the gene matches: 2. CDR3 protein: CASGTSGNNEQFF. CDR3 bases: TGTGCCAGCGGGACTAGCGGCAACAATGAGCAGTTCTTC.

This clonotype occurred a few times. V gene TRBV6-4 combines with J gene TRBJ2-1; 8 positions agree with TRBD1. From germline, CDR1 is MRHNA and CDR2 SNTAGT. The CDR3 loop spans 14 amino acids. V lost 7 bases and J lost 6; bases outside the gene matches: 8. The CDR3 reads CASIAGQEINEQFF. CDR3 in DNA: TGTGCCAGCATTGCGGGACAGGAGATCAATGAGCAGTTCTTC.

CDR3 amino acids: CASSLSGTAVSNQPQHF. The CDR3, as DNA: TGCGCCAGCAGCCTTTCCGGGACAGCCGTAAGCAATCAGCCCCAGCATTTT. V is TRBV4-1 and J is TRBJ1-5, with TRBD1 matching 7 bases. The CDR3 length is 17 residues. The trim removed 4 bases at V and 1 base at J, leaving 10 bases unmatched. Germline V gene sequence: CDR1 MGHRA, CDR2 YSYEKL.

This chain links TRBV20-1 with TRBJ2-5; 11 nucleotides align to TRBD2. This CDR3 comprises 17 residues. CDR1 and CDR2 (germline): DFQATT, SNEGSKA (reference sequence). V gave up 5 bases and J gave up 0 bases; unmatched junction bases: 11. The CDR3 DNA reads TGCAGTGCTCGGAAAGGGCTAGCGGGGGGAAACCAAGAGACCCAGTACTTC. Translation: CSARKGLAGGNQETQYF.

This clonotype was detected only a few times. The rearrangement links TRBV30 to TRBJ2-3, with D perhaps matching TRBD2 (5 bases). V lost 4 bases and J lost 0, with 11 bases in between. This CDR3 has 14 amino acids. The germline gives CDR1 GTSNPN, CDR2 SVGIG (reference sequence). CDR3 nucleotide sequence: TGTGCCTGGAACCGCCTAGCCAGCACAGATACGCAGTATTTT. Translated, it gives CAWNRLASTDTQYF.

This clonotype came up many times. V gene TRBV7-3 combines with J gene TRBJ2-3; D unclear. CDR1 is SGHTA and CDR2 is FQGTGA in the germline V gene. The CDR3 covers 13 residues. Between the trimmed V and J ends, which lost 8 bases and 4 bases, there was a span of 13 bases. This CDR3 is CASASMLSDTQYF. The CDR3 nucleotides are TGTGCCAGCGCCAGTATGTTATCAGATACGCAGTATTTT.